The rows below give T cell receptor beta chains drawn from one sample of a study of human T cells and chemical hapten exposure. TCRdb called the RACE reads again in MiXCR, with one record for every CDR3 protein. This sample has roughly 250,000 distinct CDR3 sequences, with about 9% found just once. The specimen was whole blood, collected in connection with sensitization to the hapten diphenylcyclopropenone (DPC). Receptors were obtained from a middle-aged woman with alopecia areata. Some clones in this sample may be carry-over from other donors' samples. Both conserved end residues are part of each CDR3. Each record gives: V gene, J gene, D gene, clone size, CDR3 protein, CDR3 DNA. A D gene is named only where the DNA matches it firmly. Only some rows state a clone size, as once, few, many or a class for expanded clones.

>TRBV28|TRBJ2-5|TRBD2|many
CASSFVAGVPETQYF
TGTGCCAGCAGTTTCGTAGCGGGAGTACCAGAGACCCAGTACTTC
>TRBV10-3|TRBJ2-7|NA|few
CAISLRADQSYEQYF
TGTGCCATCAGTCTAAGGGCGGACCAGTCCTACGAGCAGTACTTC
>TRBV2|TRBJ2-5|NA|few
CASSANSLGQETQYF
TGTGCCAGCAGTGCCAACAGCTTGGGGCAAGAGACCCAGTACTTC
>TRBV7-2|TRBJ2-2|NA|NA
CASSFGGLITGELFF
TGTGCCAGCAGCTTCGGGGGGCTTATCACCGGGGAGCTGTTTTTT
>TRBV7-9|TRBJ2-2|NA|many
CASSLELDTGELFF
TGTGCCAGCAGCTTAGAGCTAGACACCGGGGAGCTGTTTTTT
>TRBV20-1|TRBJ2-1|NA|many
CSARDPKRVLSSYNEQFF
TGCAGTGCTAGAGATCCGAAGCGGGTCTTGAGCTCCTACAATGAGCAGTTCTTC
>TRBV4-3|TRBJ1-6|NA|NA
CASSQDPLNSPLHF
TGCGCCAGCAGCCAAGATCCTTTAAATTCACCCCTCCACTTT
>TRBV6-2/TRBV6-3|TRBJ2-1|TRBD2|few
CASSRIAGGSDEQFF
TGTGCCAGCAGTCGTATAGCGGGAGGGTCGGATGAGCAGTTCTTC
>TRBV27|TRBJ1-6|NA|few
CASSLSEGSPLHF
TGTGCCAGCAGTTTATCCGAAGGATCACCCCTCCACTTT
>TRBV28|TRBJ1-1|NA|many
CASSLTLSTEAFF
TGTGCCAGCAGTTTAACCCTGAGCACTGAAGCTTTCTTT
>TRBV12-3/TRBV12-4|TRBJ1-4|NA|NA
CASSTQGKLFF
TGTGCCAGCAGTACCCAGGGAAAACTGTTTTTT
>TRBV12-3/TRBV12-4|TRBJ1-1|NA|NA
CASSAVPGTQNTEAFF
TGTGCCAGCAGTGCGGTTCCTGGGACACAGAACACTGAAGCTTTCTTT
>TRBV6-2/TRBV6-3|TRBJ2-1|TRBD2|NA
CASILTSGSFEQFF
TGTGCCAGCATCTTGACTAGCGGGAGTTTTGAGCAGTTCTTC
>TRBV9|TRBJ2-1|TRBD2|few
CASSVGGTSPYNEQFF
TGTGCCAGCAGCGTAGGAGGGACTAGCCCATACAATGAGCAGTTCTTC
>TRBV7-2|TRBJ2-5|NA|few
CASRVGVWSQETQYF
TGTGCCAGCAGGGTAGGGGTTTGGTCCCAAGAGACCCAGTACTTC
>TRBV5-1|TRBJ2-5|TRBD2|many
CASSEESGLYYF
TGCGCCAGCAGCGAGGAATCGGGACTATACTACTTC
>TRBV20-1|TRBJ1-4|NA|few
CSLTGISRDEKLFF
TGCAGTCTAACAGGGATCAGTAGGGATGAAAAACTGTTTTTT
>TRBV7-9|TRBJ1-1|TRBD1|few
CASSLSPGGLNTEAFF
TGTGCCAGCAGCTTATCCCCAGGGGGCTTGAACACTGAAGCTTTCTTT
>TRBV29-1|TRBJ2-2|NA|few
CSVVPNTGELFF
TGCAGCGTTGTCCCGAACACCGGGGAGCTGTTTTTT
>TRBV28|TRBJ2-7|TRBD2|few
CATSGDPYEQYF
TGTGCCACCAGCGGGGACCCGTACGAGCAGTACTTC
>TRBV3-1|TRBJ2-2|TRBD2|NA
CASSQDPPGTSFTGELFF
TGTGCCAGCAGCCAAGATCCTCCCGGGACTAGCTTCACCGGGGAGCTGTTTTTT
>TRBV6-5|TRBJ2-2|NA|NA
CASSYEWSGGNTGELFF
TGTGCCAGCAGTTACGAGTGGTCCGGGGGGAACACCGGGGAGCTGTTTTTT
>TRBV6-6|TRBJ1-2|TRBD1|many
CASSYGQEYGYTF
TGTGCCAGCAGTTACGGACAGGAATATGGCTACACCTTC
>TRBV5-6|TRBJ2-1|NA|few
CASSLRRTGEQFF
TGTGCCAGCAGCTTGCGAAGGACGGGGGAGCAGTTCTTC
>TRBV7-6|TRBJ2-3|NA|many
CASSLEYGTQYF
TGTGCCAGCAGCTTAGAGTATGGAACGCAGTATTTT
>TRBV28|TRBJ1-5|NA|many
CASSPAGGNQPQHF
TGTGCCAGCAGCCCGGCGGGCGGCAATCAGCCCCAGCATTTT
>TRBV6-5|TRBJ1-1|TRBD1|many
CASRFAPPGAGGNTEAFF
TGTGCCAGCAGATTCGCCCCACCCGGGGCAGGGGGGAACACTGAAGCTTTCTTT
>TRBV5-6|TRBJ1-2|TRBD1|few
CASSLASGGDYGYTF
TGTGCCAGCAGCTTGGCATCAGGGGGGGACTATGGCTACACCTTC
>TRBV4-1|TRBJ2-3|NA|NA
CASSLIGGLDTQYF
TGCGCCAGCAGCCTAATTGGGGGGTTGGATACGCAGTATTTT
>TRBV7-2|TRBJ2-6|NA|few
CASSLAGIGANVLTF
TGTGCCAGCAGCTTAGCGGGGATTGGGGCCAACGTCCTGACTTTC
>TRBV11-2|TRBJ2-3|NA|few
CASRGPDTQYF
TGTGCCAGCAGGGGGCCAGATACGCAGTATTTT
>TRBV5-6|TRBJ2-3|NA|NA
CASSLGGPDTQYF
TGTGCCAGCAGCTTGGGGGGCCCGGATACGCAGTATTTT
>TRBV28|TRBJ1-1|NA|many
CASSTSENTEAFF
TGTGCCAGCAGTACCTCAGAGAACACTGAAGCTTTCTTT
>TRBV28|TRBJ2-3|TRBD2|NA
CASSAIAGAGTDTQYF
TGTGCCAGCAGTGCAATAGCGGGAGCGGGCACAGATACGCAGTATTTT
>TRBV10-3|TRBJ1-4|NA|NA
CAIRAGLGLLNEKLFF
TGTGCCATCAGGGCTGGGTTGGGACTGCTCAATGAAAAACTGTTTTTT
>TRBV7-9|TRBJ1-1|TRBD1|few
CASTNQGAPEAFF
TGTGCCAGCACCAATCAGGGGGCTCCTGAAGCTTTCTTT
>TRBV2|TRBJ1-2|NA|NA
CASSEAGNNYGYTF
TGTGCCAGCAGTGAGGCAGGGAATAACTATGGCTACACCTTC
>TRBV27|TRBJ1-6|NA|few
CASSYEPPLPGLLVNSPLHF
TGTGCCAGCTCATACGAACCCCCTCTACCGGGACTTCTGGTAAATTCACCCCTCCACTTT
>TRBV5-1|TRBJ2-6|NA|many
CASSLSSGANVLTF
TGCGCCAGCAGCTTAAGCTCTGGGGCCAACGTCCTGACTTTC
>TRBV12-3/TRBV12-4|TRBJ1-5|NA|many
CASSFEGQPQHF
TGTGCCAGCAGCTTCGAGGGTCAGCCCCAGCATTTT
>TRBV4-1|TRBJ1-2|TRBD1|NA
CANRHAPGGDYGYTF
TGCGCCAACAGGCACGCCCCAGGGGGCGACTATGGCTACACCTTC
>TRBV7-9|TRBJ1-3|NA|many
CASSSPGRRSGNTIYF
TGTGCCAGCAGCTCACCGGGACGGCGCTCTGGAAACACCATATATTTT
>TRBV5-1|TRBJ2-1|TRBD1|NA
CASSPRGRGPTSYNEQFF
TGCGCCAGCAGCCCCCGTGGCAGGGGGCCCACCTCCTACAATGAGCAGTTCTTC
>TRBV25-1|TRBJ1-4|NA|few
CASSEPPLRDGNEKLFF
TGTGCCAGCAGTGAGCCGCCACTCCGGGACGGTAATGAAAAACTGTTTTTT
>TRBV12-3/TRBV12-4|TRBJ1-2|TRBD1|NA
CASSIKDRRHYGYTF
TGTGCCAGCAGTATCAAGGACAGGCGCCACTATGGCTACACCTTC